Following are 12 T cell receptor beta chains from one sample sequenced in a study of PD-1 blockade in classical Hodgkin lymphoma. Every patient experienced relapse after autologous stem cell transplantation, and brentuximab vedotin exposure varied. Generated by immunoSEQ multiplex PCR, the TCRdb table keeps only in-frame clones and is missing some. The repertoire holds about 41,000 clones, with roughly 70% as singletons. The starting material was peripheral blood mononuclear cells (PBMCs), obtained at baseline. These receptors were taken from a human donor with classical Hodgkin lymphoma.

The chain joins TRBV11-3 to TRBJ1-2, with TRBD1 matching over 9 bases. The CDR3 covers 15 residues. V was pared by 4 bases and J by 5 bases, with 8 bases of the junction left unmatched. Per the germline V gene, CDR1 is SGHNT and CDR2 is YENEEA. The CDR3 nucleotides read TGTGCCAGCAGCTCATCCGGGACAGGGAGTTATGGCTACACCTTC. Translated: CASSSSGTGSYGYTF. The complete variable domain, with remaining parts taken from reference TRBV11-3 and TRBJ1-2, reads EAGVVQSPRYKIIEKKQPVAFWCNPISGHNTLYWYLQNLGQGPELLIRYENEEAVDDSQLPKDRFSAERLKGVDSTLKIQPAELGDSAVYLCASSSSGTGSYGYTFGSGTRLTVV.

This chain connects TRBV6-5 to TRBJ2-7; possibly TRBD2 for D (6 bases). The CDR3 sequence is 11 residues long. V dropped 4 bases and J dropped 7 bases, with 8 bases sitting between them. Germline values: CDR1 MNHEY, CDR2 SVGAGI. The CDR3 sequence: CASSWSGEQYF. CDR3 in DNA: TGTGCCAGCAGTTGGAGCGGGGAGCAGTACTTC.

The V call is TRBV5-1, the J call TRBJ2-5; TRBD1 is a possible D gene (5 bases). The CDR3 has 14 residues. Per germline, CDR1 SGHRS and CDR2 YFSETQ. V was trimmed by 2 bases and J by 5 bases, leaving 13 bases between them. CDR3 nucleotide sequence: TGCGCCAGCAGCTTACTTGGGGCGGTGGAGACCCAGTACTTC. It is translated as CASSLLGAVETQYF.

CDR3 amino acids: CASSVWGGTEAFF. CDR3 nucleotides: TGTGCCAGCAGTGTATGGGGGGGCACTGAAGCTTTCTTT. The chain has TRBV6-1 and TRBJ1-1, with D possibly being TRBD1 (5 bases). The CDR3 extends over 13 amino acids. V gave up 4 bases and J gave up 4 bases, with 10 bases separating them. Germline V gene data show CDR1 as MNHNS and CDR2 as SASEGT.

The CDR3: CASSPYTGTTEANYGYTF. CDR3 sequence (DNA): TGTGCCAGCTCACCATACACAGGGACAACAGAAGCTAACTATGGCTACACCTTC. The chain recombines TRBV18 with TRBJ1-2, with D perhaps matching TRBD1 (6 bases). Trimming stripped 2 bases from V and 0 bases from J, with 19 bases between. The CDR3 is made up of 18 amino acids. Germline-derived CDR1 and CDR2 are KGHSH and LQKENI.

This chain connects TRBV28 to TRBJ1-5, with D unresolved. The CDR3 extends over 13 amino acids. V was shortened by 6 bases and J by 0 bases, with 6 bases between the two germline ends. CDR1 is MDHEN, CDR2 SYDVKM, per germline. CDR3 in amino acids: CASRSYSNQPQHF. DNA of the CDR3: TGTGCCAGCAGATCCTATAGCAATCAGCCCCAGCATTTT.

The V and J genes are TRBV7-8 and TRBJ2-1; 10 bases fit TRBD1. J lost 4 bases, V lost 5 bases, and 8 bases had no gene match. This CDR3 has 16 amino acids. Germline V gives CDR1 SGHVS, CDR2 FQNEAQ. The CDR3 bases are TGTGCCAGCAGCCCCTACCGGACAGGGGGATACAATGAGCAGTTCTTC. Its protein product is CASSPYRTGGYNEQFF. The variable domain in full, completed from reference TRBV7-8 and TRBJ2-1, reads GAGVSQSPRYKVAKRGQDVALRCDPISGHVSLFWYQQALGQGPEFLTYFQNEAQLDKSGLPSDRFFAERPEGSVSTLKIQRTQQEDSAVYLCASSPYRTGGYNEQFFGPGTRLTVL.

This chain connects TRBV5-1 to TRBJ1-2; no firm D call. Germline CDR1 and CDR2: SGHRS and YFSETQ. The CDR3 is made up of 12 amino acids. V lost 1 base, J lost 8 bases, and 9 bases lay in between. CDR3 region: CASSLRVIGYTF. In DNA, the CDR3 is TGCGCCAGCAGCTTGCGGGTTATCGGCTACACCTTC. Drawing the rest from reference TRBV5-1 and TRBJ1-2, the complete variable domain is KAGVTQTPRYLIKTRGQQVTLSCSPISGHRSVSWYQQTPGQGLQFLFEYFSETQRNKGNFPGRFSGRQFSNSRSEMNVSTLELGDSALYLCASSLRVIGYTFGSGTRLTVV.

V gene TRBV21-1 combines with J gene TRBJ2-1; whether TRBD1, the table's D call, matches the DNA was not checked. TRBV21-1 is reported as a pseudogene. The CDR3 length is 16 residues. In DNA form, the CDR3 reads TGTGCCAGCAGCAAAGTCCGGGACAGGGTTCTTCATGAGCAGTTCTTC. Translating gives CASSKVRDRVLHEQFF.

The rearrangement uses TRBV6-1 and TRBJ1-1, with D perhaps TRBD1 (5 bases). Between the trimmed V and J ends, which lost 6 bases and 2 bases, there was a span of 13 bases. The CDR3 length is 14 residues. Germline V CDR1 and CDR2: MNHNS, SASEGT. CDR3 bases: TGTGCCAGCAGCGAACTTGGGGGAAACACTGAAGCTTTCTTT. Translated, it gives CASSELGGNTEAFF.

In this sample, this clone turned up a few times. The chain recombines TRBV27 with TRBJ2-1, with 9 bases matching TRBD1. V lost 9 bases and J lost 7; bases outside the gene matches: 7. CDR3 length equals 13 residues. Germline CDR1 and CDR2: MNHEY and SMNVEV (reference sequence). In DNA form, the CDR3 reads TGTGCCAGTGGACAGGGGAGTGTGAATGAGCAGTTCTTC. The encoded protein is CASGQGSVNEQFF.

This chain uses TRBV29-1 with TRBJ2-5; perhaps TRBD1 as D (5 bases). Germline CDR1 is SQVTM and CDR2 is ANQGSEA. Trimming removed 3 bases at V and 5 bases at J, with 13 bases between. The CDR3 covers 13 residues. DNA for the CDR3: TGCAGCGTTGACAGGGCCGCCGGCGAGACCCAGTACTTC. Amino acid sequence: CSVDRAAGETQYF.